This entry is about one T cell receptor beta chain. The table came from immunoSEQ multiplex PCR; TCRdb's copy has only in-frame clones and leaves some out. The data show tens of thousands of clones, approximately 85% seen once. CDR3 length: 15 residues. Trimming took 4 bases from V and 1 from J, leaving 16 bases between them. Germline loops: CDR1 GTSNPN, CDR2 SVGIG (reference sequence). The sample is drawn from a study of OX40 agonist ivuxolimab in advanced cancers. This rearrangement joins TRBV30 to TRBJ1-2; maybe TRBD1 (5 bases). The sequence was obtained from an adult with an advanced solid tumor such as melanoma, head and neck, liver or kidney cancer. Here the sequenced sample was CD4+ or CD8+ T cells sorted from blood, taken in a trial of the OX40 agonist ivuxolimab. The CDR3: CAWTYEGWGNYGYTF. In DNA form, the CDR3 reads TGTGCCTGGACATATGAGGGGTGGGGTAACTATGGCTACACCTTC.